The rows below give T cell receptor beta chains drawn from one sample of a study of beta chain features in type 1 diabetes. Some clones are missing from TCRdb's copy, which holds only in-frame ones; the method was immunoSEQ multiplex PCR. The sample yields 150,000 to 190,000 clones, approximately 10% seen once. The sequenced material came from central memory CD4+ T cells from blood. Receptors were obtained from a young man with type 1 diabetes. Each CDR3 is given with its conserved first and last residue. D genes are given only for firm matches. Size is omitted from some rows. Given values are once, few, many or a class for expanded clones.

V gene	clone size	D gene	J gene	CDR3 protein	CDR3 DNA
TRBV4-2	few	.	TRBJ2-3	CASSQSDSTDTQYF	TGTGCCAGCAGCCAATCGGACTCCACAGATACGCAGTATTTT
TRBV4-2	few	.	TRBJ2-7	CASSQDVAEAGQYF	TGTGCCAGCAGCCAAGACGTAGCGGAAGCTGGGCAGTACTTC
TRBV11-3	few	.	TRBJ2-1	CASSPLRGPSYNEQFF	TGTGCCAGCAGCCCCCTACGGGGTCCCTCCTACAATGAGCAGTTCTTC
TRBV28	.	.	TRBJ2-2	CASLKRFTGELFF	TGTGCCAGCCTCAAGCGCTTCACCGGGGAGCTGTTTTTT
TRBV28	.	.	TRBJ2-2	CASSLTTSRTGELFF	TGTGCCAGCAGTCTAACTACTAGCCGCACCGGGGAGCTGTTTTTT
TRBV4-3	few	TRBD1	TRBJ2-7	CASSHTGGYEQYF	TGCGCCAGCAGCCATACAGGGGGCTACGAGCAGTACTTC
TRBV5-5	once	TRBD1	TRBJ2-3	CASSLTTGQGSTDTQYF	TGTGCCAGCAGCCTTACTACCGGACAGGGAAGCACAGATACGCAGTATTTT
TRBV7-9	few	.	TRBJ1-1	CASSLGGRRNTEAFF	TGTGCCAGCAGTTTAGGAGGAAGAAGGAACACTGAAGCTTTCTTT
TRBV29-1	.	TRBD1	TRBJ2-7	CSVEGGQGIYEQYF	TGCAGCGTTGAAGGTGGACAGGGTATCTACGAGCAGTACTTC
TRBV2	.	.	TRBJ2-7	CASSVGGYEQYF	TGTGCCAGCAGTGTTGGCGGCTACGAGCAGTACTTC
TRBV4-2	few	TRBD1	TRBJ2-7	CASSQDRISYEQYF	TGTGCCAGCAGCCAGGACAGGATCTCCTACGAGCAGTACTTC
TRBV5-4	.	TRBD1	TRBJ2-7	CASSRQGASYEQYF	TGTGCCAGCAGCAGACAGGGGGCCTCCTACGAGCAGTACTTC
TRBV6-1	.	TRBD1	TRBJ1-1	CASRQGVWMNTEAFF	TGTGCCAGCAGACAGGGGGTTTGGATGAACACTGAAGCTTTCTTT
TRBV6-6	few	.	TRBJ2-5	CASSYLTGQETQYF	TGTGCCAGCAGTTACCTGACAGGCCAAGAGACCCAGTACTTC
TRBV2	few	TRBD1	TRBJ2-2	CASTGTGLNTGELFF	TGTGCCAGCACCGGGACAGGATTAAACACCGGGGAGCTGTTTTTT
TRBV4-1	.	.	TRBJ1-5	CASSQGQNQPQHF	TGCGCCAGCAGCCAAGGACAGAATCAGCCCCAGCATTTT
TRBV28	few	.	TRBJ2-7	CASSLDSLRVYEQYF	TGTGCCAGCAGCTTAGACAGTCTTCGAGTCTACGAGCAGTACTTC
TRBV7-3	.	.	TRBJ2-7	CASSSPPGMLYF	TGTGCCAGCAGCTCACCGCCGGGGATGCTGTACTTC
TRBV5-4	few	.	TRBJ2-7	CASSSAYEQYF	TGTGCCAGCAGCTCCGCCTACGAGCAGTACTTC
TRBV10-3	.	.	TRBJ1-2	CAISDSNSANGYTF	TGTGCCATCAGTGACTCGAACAGTGCCAACGGCTACACCTTC
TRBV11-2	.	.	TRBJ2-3	CASSPTGSGLDTQYF	TGTGCCAGCAGCCCTACCGGGAGCGGGCTGGATACGCAGTATTTT
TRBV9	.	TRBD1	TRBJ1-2	CASTTQGASYGYTF	TGTGCCAGCACCACCCAGGGGGCGAGTTATGGCTACACCTTC
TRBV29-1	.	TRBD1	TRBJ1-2	CSVVGTGGGYTF	TGCAGCGTCGTGGGGACAGGGGGCGGCTACACCTTC
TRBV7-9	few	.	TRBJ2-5	CASSFGGSETQYF	TGTGCCAGCAGCTTCGGGGGTTCGGAGACCCAGTACTTC
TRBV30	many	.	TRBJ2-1	CAWSVNLATNEQFF	TGTGCCTGGAGTGTAAATCTAGCGACGAATGAGCAGTTCTTC
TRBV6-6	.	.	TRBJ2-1	CASSPGDEQFF	TGTGCCAGCAGCCCCGGGGATGAGCAGTTCTTC
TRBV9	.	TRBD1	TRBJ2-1	CASSFGTGYNEQFF	TGTGCCAGCAGCTTCGGGACAGGTTACAATGAGCAGTTCTTC
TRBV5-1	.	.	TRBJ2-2	CASSLGRVSGELFF	TGCGCCAGCAGCTTGGGTCGGGTCTCCGGGGAGCTGTTTTTT
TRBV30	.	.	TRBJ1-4	CAWSKTEGEKLFF	TGTGCCTGGAGCAAAACGGAGGGTGAAAAACTGTTTTTT
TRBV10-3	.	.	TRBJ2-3	CAIRKPGDNTQYF	TGTGCCATCAGGAAGCCGGGAGATAATACGCAGTATTTT
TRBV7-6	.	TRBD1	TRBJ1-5	CASSPSQGGNQPQHF	TGTGCCAGCAGCCCTAGTCAGGGGGGCAATCAGCCCCAGCATTTT
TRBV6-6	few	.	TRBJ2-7	CASSANYEQYF	TGTGCCAGCAGTGCGAACTACGAGCAGTACTTC
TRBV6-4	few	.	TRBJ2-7	CARRGCLRPPYF	TGTGCCAGACGAGGCTGCCTCCGCCCCCCGTACTTC
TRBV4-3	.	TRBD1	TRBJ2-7	CASSHGDSRYEQYF	TGCGCCAGCAGCCACGGGGACAGTCGCTACGAGCAGTACTTC
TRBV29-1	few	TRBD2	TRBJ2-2	CSVRSTSGYTGELFF	TGCAGCGTTCGGTCCACTAGCGGGTACACCGGGGAGCTGTTTTTT
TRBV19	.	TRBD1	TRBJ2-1	CASKTTGGVEQFF	TGTGCCAGTAAAACTACAGGGGGTGTTGAGCAGTTCTTC
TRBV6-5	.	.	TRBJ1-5	CASSQQSNQPQHF	TGTGCCAGCAGCCAACAGAGTAATCAGCCCCAGCATTTT
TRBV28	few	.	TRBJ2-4	CASSFTTGFIQYF	TGTGCCAGCAGTTTTACTACAGGGTTTATTCAGTACTTC
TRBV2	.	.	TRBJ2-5	CASSLDFGETQYF	TGTGCCAGCAGCCTGGACTTTGGAGAGACCCAGTACTTC
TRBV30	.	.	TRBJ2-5	CAWSFQQAQYF	TGTGCCTGGAGTTTCCAGCAGGCCCAGTACTTC
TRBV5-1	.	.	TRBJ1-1	CASSLPGTEAFF	TGCGCCAGCAGCTTGCCGGGCACTGAAGCTTTCTTT
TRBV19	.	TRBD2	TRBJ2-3	CATTWGTSGTTQYF	TGTGCCACTACGTGGGGGACTAGCGGGACTACGCAGTATTTT
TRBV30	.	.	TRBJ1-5	CAWSDLDSYQPQHF	TGTGCCTGGAGTGACTTAGACAGTTATCAGCCCCAGCATTTT
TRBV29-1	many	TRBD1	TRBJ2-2	CSADRANTGELFF	TGCAGCGCTGACAGGGCAAACACCGGGGAGCTGTTTTTT
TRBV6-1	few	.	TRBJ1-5	CASSETGYQPQHF	TGTGCCAGCAGTGAAACAGGGTATCAGCCCCAGCATTTT
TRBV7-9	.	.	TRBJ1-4	CASSLSFWGENEKLFF	TGTGCCAGCAGCTTATCGTTTTGGGGAGAAAATGAAAAACTGTTTTTT
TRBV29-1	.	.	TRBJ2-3	CSVGDGLRGTQYF	TGCAGCGTTGGGGACGGCCTCAGGGGTACGCAGTATTTT
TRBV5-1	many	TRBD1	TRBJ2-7	CASSLGPSDRGLLPQQYF	TGCGCCAGCAGCTTGGGCCCCTCCGACAGGGGGCTCCTCCCTCAGCAGTACTTC
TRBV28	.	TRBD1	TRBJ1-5	CASSSGQGNQPQHF	TGTGCCAGCAGCTCCGGACAGGGGAATCAGCCCCAGCATTTT
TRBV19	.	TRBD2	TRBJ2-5	CASSTDGTRRETQYF	TGTGCCAGTAGTACCGACGGGACTAGGAGGGAGACCCAGTACTTC
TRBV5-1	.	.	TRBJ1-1	CASSLVSKGAEAFF	TGCGCCAGCAGCTTGGTTTCAAAGGGGGCTGAAGCTTTCTTT
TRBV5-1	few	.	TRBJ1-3	CASSFDRPSSGNTIYF	TGCGCCAGCAGCTTCGACAGGCCTAGCTCTGGAAACACCATATATTTT